Following are 24 T cell receptor beta chains from one sample sequenced in a study of type 1 and type 2 diabetes patients. The PCR template was genomic DNA. The TCR beta CDR3 region was amplified using 30 forward and 13 reverse primers. TCRdb used MiXCR to reprocess the multiplex PCR reads, holding one entry per CDR3 protein. The sample shows about 290,000 distinct CDR3 sequences, 47% of them seen only once. Material for sequencing was peripheral blood mononuclear cells (PBMCs). Source of these receptors: a man between 18 and 35 years old with type 2 diabetes.

There are a few counts of this clonotype. This chain uses TRBV28 with TRBJ2-2, with a tentative D call TRBD2 (6 bases). Trimming cost V 3 bases and J 6 bases, with 14 bases left between them. Germline CDR1 and CDR2: MDHEN and SYDVKM. This CDR3 has 15 residues. DNA for the CDR3: TGTGCCAGCAGTTTTCCAGGAGGGCTTGCCGGGGAGCTGTTTTTT. Translated, it gives CASSFPGGLAGELFF.

This clonotype showed up just a few times. The genes are TRBV30 and TRBJ1-6, with D uncertain. CDR3 length: 15 residues. V gave up 0 bases and J gave up 7 bases, with 13 bases separating them. The V gene's germline CDR1 is GTSNPN and CDR2 SVGIG (reference sequence). CDR3 sequence: CAWSVPLPGNSPLHF. The CDR3 DNA reads TGTGCCTGGAGTGTACCCCTCCCCGGGAATTCACCCCTCCACTTT.

This clonotype was seen repeatedly, ten times or more. The gene calls are TRBV10-1 and TRBJ1-1; a possible D gene is TRBD1 (6 bases). The CDR3 consists of 11 residues. The germline V gene has CDR1 WNHNN and CDR2 SYGVQD (reference sequence). The V end lost 10 bases, the J end lost 6 bases, and 12 bases lay between the germline ends. The CDR3 DNA sequence: TGCGCCATCGGGGGGCTGGCTGAAGCTTTCTTT. Protein product: CAIGGLAEAFF.

The V call is TRBV7-8, the J call TRBJ2-5, with 9 bases that match TRBD2. V shed 7 bases, J shed 5 bases, and the junction held 17 bases outside the gene matches. The CDR3 contains 17 residues. Per the germline V gene, CDR1 is SGHVS and CDR2 is FQNEAQ. The CDR3 reads CASTPNLSLRGGETQYF. CDR3 coding DNA: TGTGCCAGCACTCCCAACCTTTCTCTGCGGGGGGGGGAGACCCAGTACTTC. The whole variable domain, remainder taken from reference TRBV7-8 and TRBJ2-5, is GAGVSQSPRYKVAKRGQDVALRCDPISGHVSLFWYQQALGQGPEFLTYFQNEAQLDKSGLPSDRFFAERPEGSVSTLKIQRTQQEDSAVYLCASTPNLSLRGGETQYFGPGTRLLVL.

The chain couples TRBV6-6 to TRBJ2-7; tentatively, D is TRBD1 (6 bases). Germline loops: CDR1 MNHNY, CDR2 SVGAGI (reference sequence). V shed 6 bases and J shed 2 bases, with 14 bases lying between them. The CDR3 length is 14 residues. DNA for the CDR3: TGTGCCAGCAGCCCCCGGACAGCGACCTACGAGCAGTACTTC. Translating it yields CASSPRTATYEQYF.

Ten or more counts support this clonotype. The chain has TRBV15 and TRBJ2-5; possible D gene TRBD1, 5 bases. This CDR3 is 15 amino acids long. Trimming removed 9 bases at V and 4 bases at J, with 21 bases between. From germline, CDR1 is LNHNV and CDR2 YYDKDF (reference sequence). In DNA, the CDR3 is TGTGCCACGTCTTCCAGCAGGGCGTTCGGAGAGACCCAGTACTTC. Translation: CATSSSRAFGETQYF.

The rearrangement joins TRBV7-9 to TRBJ2-1, with TRBD2 matching 9 bases. After removal of 5 bases from V and 5 bases from J, the junction contained 16 bases not matched to a gene. Germline CDR1 SEHNR, CDR2 FQNEAQ (reference sequence). CDR3 size: 18 residues. Written as DNA, the CDR3 is TGTGCCAGCAGCGCCCCCACCGGGACGGCTAGCGGGAACAATGAGCAGTTCTTC. The encoded protein is CASSAPTGTASGNNEQFF.

For this clonotype: One end of the junction varies from germline; a read error may be responsible. The chain employs TRBV2 and TRBJ1-1, with 7 bases aligning to TRBD1. From germline, CDR1 is SNHLY and CDR2 FYNNEI. This CDR3 region has 13 residues. The CDR3 sequence is CAISVPGGTEAFF. As DNA, the CDR3 is TGTGCCATCAGTGTCCCAGGGGGCACTGAAGCTTTCTTT.

This clonotype was observed a handful of times. V is TRBV6-5 and J is TRBJ2-5, with D perhaps matching TRBD2 (6 bases). CDR3 length: 18 residues. V gave up 2 bases and J gave up 0 bases, with 19 bases separating them. Germline V gene data show CDR1 as MNHEY and CDR2 as SVGAGI. CDR3 sequence reads: CASSYRYGLRQYQETQYF. The CDR3 nucleotides read TGTGCCAGCAGTTACCGATACGGACTACGTCAGTACCAAGAGACCCAGTACTTC.

This clonotype has a handful of counts. J is TRBJ2-2 and V is TRBV7-3, with 11 bases that match TRBD2. The junction had 16 bases not matched to a gene; V was cut back by 10 bases and J by 9 bases. The germline V gene has CDR1 SGHTA and CDR2 FQGTGA. The CDR3 has 16 amino acids. This chain's CDR3 is CATSGGLAEQRRELFF. The CDR3 DNA reads TGTGCCACCAGTGGGGGACTAGCGGAACAACGCAGGGAGCTGTTTTTT.

J is TRBJ2-5 and V is TRBV7-6, with TRBD1 identical over 7 bases. Germline V gives CDR1 SGHVS, CDR2 FNYEAQ. The CDR3 runs 15 residues. The junction had 6 bases not matched to a gene; V was cut back by 3 bases and J by 2 bases. This chain's CDR3 is CASSLQGVRQETQYF. Written as DNA, the CDR3 is TGTGCCAGCAGCTTGCAGGGGGTAAGACAAGAGACCCAGTACTTC. Based on the CDR3 plus reference TRBV7-6 and TRBJ2-5, the full variable domain is GAGVSQSPRYKVTKRGQDVALRCDPISGHVSLYWYRQALGQGPEFLTYFNYEAQQDKSGLPNDRFSAERPEGSISTLTIQRTEQRDSAMYRCASSLQGVRQETQYFGPGTRLLVL.

The chain joins TRBV20-1 to TRBJ1-5; D gene uncertain. V shed 5 bases and J shed 5 bases, with 13 bases lying between them. Germline V CDR1 and CDR2: DFQATT, SNEGSKA (reference sequence). CDR3 length equals 13 residues. The chain's CDR3 is CSASLGRDQPQHF. CDR3 bases: TGCAGTGCTTCTCTAGGGCGAGATCAGCCCCAGCATTTT.

The rearrangement links TRBV12-3 or TRBV12-4 to TRBJ2-5; D unresolved. This CDR3 spans 14 amino acids. V gave up 5 bases and J gave up 2 bases, with 12 bases separating them. CDR3 region: CASSPTYSQETQYF. The CDR3 region has the DNA TGTGCCAGCAGTCCAACGTATTCACAAGAGACCCAGTACTTC.

V gene TRBV28 combines with J gene TRBJ2-7, with D uncertain. Deletions cut 5 bases from V and 2 bases from J, with 13 bases between. Germline values: CDR1 MDHEN, CDR2 SYDVKM. The CDR3 length is 14 residues. The CDR3 spells CASSARTRAYEQYF. The CDR3 coding sequence is TGTGCCAGCAGTGCCCGGACCCGGGCCTACGAGCAGTACTTC.

This clonotype showed up just once. The chain uses TRBV15 and TRBJ1-3; D is ambiguous. V was pared by 6 bases and J by 3 bases, with 12 bases between. This CDR3 has 14 residues. From germline, CDR1 is LNHNV and CDR2 YYDKDF (reference sequence). As DNA, the CDR3 is TGTGCCACCAGTAATGTGGGAAATGGAAACACCATATATTTT. This gives the protein CATSNVGNGNTIYF.

As DNA, the CDR3 is TGTGCCAGCACGTTGGGCAGGGGATATGGCTACACCTTC. Its translation: CASTLGRGYGYTF. J is TRBJ1-2 and V is TRBV6-5, with D possibly TRBD1 on 6 matching bases. The CDR3 covers 13 residues. The germline V and J ends were trimmed by 7 bases and 5 bases, with 14 bases remaining between them. CDR1 is MNHEY, CDR2 SVGAGI, per germline.

The chain carries TRBV27 and TRBJ2-7; possibly TRBD2 for D (5 bases). The CDR3 totals 15 residues. CDR1 and CDR2 (germline): MNHEY, SMNVEV (reference sequence). The V and J ends lost 2 bases and 4 bases respectively, with 15 bases between them. DNA of the CDR3: TGTGCCAGCAGTTTACGCGGGCAGCTCCTTTACGAGCAGTACTTC. It specifies CASSLRGQLLYEQYF.

This clonotype was counted between two and nine times. The chain links TRBV29-1 to TRBJ2-7; weak D call: TRBD2 (6 bases). Trimming cost V 5 bases and J 2 bases, with 16 bases left between them. Germline lookup yields CDR1 SQVTM and CDR2 ANQGSEA. The CDR3 is 14 amino acids. As DNA, the CDR3 is TGCAGCGTTAGTTACGGGAGTTTGACCTACGAGCAGTACTTC. The encoded protein is CSVSYGSLTYEQYF.

This clonotype was counted a few times. The V call is TRBV7-8, the J call TRBJ2-5; D gene uncertain. Trimming pared 1 base from V and 2 bases from J, leaving 8 bases between. CDR1 is SGHVS, CDR2 FQNEAQ, per germline. This CDR3 has 14 residues. The CDR3 loop is CASSLGVTQETQYF. Written as DNA, the CDR3 is TGTGCCAGCAGCTTAGGGGTGACTCAAGAGACCCAGTACTTC. The full variable domain, its missing parts supplied by reference TRBV7-8 and TRBJ2-5, is GAGVSQSPRYKVAKRGQDVALRCDPISGHVSLFWYQQALGQGPEFLTYFQNEAQLDKSGLPSDRFFAERPEGSVSTLKIQRTQQEDSAVYLCASSLGVTQETQYFGPGTRLLVL.

J is TRBJ1-1 and V is TRBV19; D gene uncertain. V was cut by 4 bases and J by 1 base, with 16 bases left in between. This CDR3 is built from 16 residues. Germline CDR1 is LNHDA and CDR2 is SQIVND (reference sequence). The DNA for the CDR3 is TGTGCCAGTAGTACCCCGGACTCCAGAGAGAACACTGAAGCTTTCTTT. Translation gives CASSTPDSRENTEAFF.

The gene calls are TRBV7-6 and TRBJ2-7; D may match TRBD1 or TRBD2 (5 bases each). This CDR3 region has 14 residues. V gave up 5 bases and J gave up 3 bases, with 14 bases separating them. In germline, CDR1 is SGHVS, CDR2 FNYEAQ. The CDR3 region has the DNA TGTGCCAGCAGCGATCCCGACAGCGGCTACGAGCAGTACTTC. Its translation is CASSDPDSGYEQYF.

Only a few counts were recorded for this clonotype. The chain employs TRBV7-6 and TRBJ2-4; 11 bases map to TRBD1. V lost 4 bases and J lost 8; bases outside the gene matches: 4. CDR1 is SGHVS and CDR2 is FNYEAQ in the germline V gene. The CDR3 runs 14 residues. The DNA of the CDR3 is TGTGCCAGCAGCTCGGGACAGGGGGAGGACATTCAGTACTTC. This sequence encodes CASSSGQGEDIQYF.

The chain recombines TRBV12-3 or TRBV12-4 with TRBJ1-3, with 7 positions matching TRBD1. The trim removed 4 bases at V and 2 bases at J, leaving 2 bases unmatched. This CDR3 comprises 14 residues. CDR3 sequence: CASSYDRAGNTIYF. The DNA for the CDR3 is TGTGCCAGCAGTTACGACAGGGCTGGAAACACCATATATTTT.

This rearrangement joins TRBV20-1 to TRBJ1-1; D unclear. The CDR3 consists of 14 residues. CDR1 is DFQATT and CDR2 is SNEGSKA in the germline V gene (reference sequence). Trimming pared 0 bases from V and 0 bases from J, leaving 8 bases between. Here the CDR3 reads CSARDPRVNTEAFF. In nucleotides, the CDR3 is TGCAGTGCTAGAGATCCAAGGGTGAACACTGAAGCTTTCTTT.